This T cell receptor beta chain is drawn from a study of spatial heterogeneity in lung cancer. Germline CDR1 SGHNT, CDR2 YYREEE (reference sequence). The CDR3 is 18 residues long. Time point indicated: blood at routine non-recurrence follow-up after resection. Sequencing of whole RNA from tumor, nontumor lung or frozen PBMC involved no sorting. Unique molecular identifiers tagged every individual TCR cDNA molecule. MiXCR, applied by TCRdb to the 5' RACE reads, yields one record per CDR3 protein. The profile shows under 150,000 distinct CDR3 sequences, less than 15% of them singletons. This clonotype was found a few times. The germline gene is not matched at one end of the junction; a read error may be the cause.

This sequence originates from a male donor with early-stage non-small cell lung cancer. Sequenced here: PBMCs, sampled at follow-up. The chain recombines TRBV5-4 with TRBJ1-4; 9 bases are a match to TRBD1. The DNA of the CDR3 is TGTGCCAGCAGCCCTTTCCGCCCCGGACAGGGGTTTCCCGAAAGACTGTTTTTT. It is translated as CASSPFRPGQGFPERLFF.